This T cell receptor beta chain comes out of a study of OX40 agonist ivuxolimab in advanced cancers. Overall study findings and caveats: CD4+ T cells averaged fewer expanded clones than CD8+ T cells.

Using immunoSEQ multiplex PCR, the repertoire was profiled, and TCRdb retains in-frame clones only, with some absent. The table records 65,000 to 95,000 clones, around 94% of them present only once. In the case of this clone: Its antigen is undetermined.

Germline assignment: CDR1 SGHRS and CDR2 YFSETQ. CDR3 size: 14 residues. J was trimmed by 7 bases and V by 6 bases; bases with no gene match: 10. The chain has TRBV5-1 and TRBJ2-1; the match to TRBD1 covers 7 bases. The TCR was taken from an adult with an advanced solid tumor such as melanoma, head and neck, liver or kidney cancer. The sequenced sample was CD4+ or CD8+ T cells sorted from blood, obtained in a trial of the OX40 agonist ivuxolimab. The CDR3 DNA reads TGCGCCAGCATAGAAGGGACAGTGACTAATGAGCAGTTCTTC. Translating it yields CASIEGTVTNEQFF.